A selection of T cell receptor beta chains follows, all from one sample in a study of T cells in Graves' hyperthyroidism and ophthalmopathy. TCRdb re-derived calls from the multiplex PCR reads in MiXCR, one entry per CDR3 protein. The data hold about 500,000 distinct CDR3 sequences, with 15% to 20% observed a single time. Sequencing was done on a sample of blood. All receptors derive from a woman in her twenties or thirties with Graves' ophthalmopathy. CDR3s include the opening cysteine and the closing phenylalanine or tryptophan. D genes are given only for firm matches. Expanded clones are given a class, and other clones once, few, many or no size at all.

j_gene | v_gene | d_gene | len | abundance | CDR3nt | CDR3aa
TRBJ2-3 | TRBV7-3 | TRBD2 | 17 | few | TGTGCCAGCAGCTTAAGCCCCTATAGCGGGAAAACAGATACGCAGTATTTT | CASSLSPYSGKTDTQYF
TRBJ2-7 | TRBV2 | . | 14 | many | TGTGCCAGCAGTTCACGAGAACAGGGTTACGAGCAGTACTTC | CASSSREQGYEQYF
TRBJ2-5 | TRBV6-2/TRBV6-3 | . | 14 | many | TGTGCCAGCAGTTACGTGGGAAACCAAGAGACCCAGTACTTC | CASSYVGNQETQYF
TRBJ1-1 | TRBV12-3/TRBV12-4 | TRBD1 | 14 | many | TGTGCCAGCACCCCGACAGGGGGAGGCACTGAAGCTTTCTTT | CASTPTGGGTEAFF
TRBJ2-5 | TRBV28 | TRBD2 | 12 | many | TGTGCCAGCAGGATAGCGGGAGAGACCCAGTACTTC | CASRIAGETQYF
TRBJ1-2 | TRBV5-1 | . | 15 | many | TGCGCCAGCAGCCCCCATCTGGGACACCAACGTGGCTACACCTTC | CASSPHLGHQRGYTF
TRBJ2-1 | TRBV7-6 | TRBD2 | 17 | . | TGTGCCAGCAGCTTAATCGCGGGGGATAGCTCCTACAATGAGCAGTTCTTC | CASSLIAGDSSYNEQFF
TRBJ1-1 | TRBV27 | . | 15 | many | TGTGCCAGCAGTTTTCTCAGCCAGGCGAACACTGAAGCTTTCTTT | CASSFLSQANTEAFF
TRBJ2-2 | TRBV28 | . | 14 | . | TGTGCCAGCAGCCCCAACAGGGTTACCGGGGAGCTGTTTTTT | CASSPNRVTGELFF
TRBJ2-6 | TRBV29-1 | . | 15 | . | TGCAGCGTCGAAGGACGGAACTCTGGGGCCAACGTCCTGACTTTC | CSVEGRNSGANVLTF
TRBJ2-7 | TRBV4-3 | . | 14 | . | TGCGCCAGCAGCCAAGATTTCGGGGGTTCCGAGCAGTACTTC | CASSQDFGGSEQYF
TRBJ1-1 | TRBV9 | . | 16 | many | TGTGCCAGCAGCGTAGCGGAGGGGTCGGGGAACACTGAAGCTTTCTTT | CASSVAEGSGNTEAFF
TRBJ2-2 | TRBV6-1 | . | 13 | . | TGTGCCAGCAGCGAACAACAAACCGGGGAGCTGTTTTTT | CASSEQQTGELFF
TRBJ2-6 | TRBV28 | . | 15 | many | TGTGCCAGCAGTTTACTGGACTCTGGGGCCAACGTCCTGACTTTC | CASSLLDSGANVLTF
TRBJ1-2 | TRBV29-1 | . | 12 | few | TGCAGCGTTGAAGGGGGGATGGGTGGCTACACCTTC | CSVEGGMGGYTF
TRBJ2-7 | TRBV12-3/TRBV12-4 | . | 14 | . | TGTGCCAGCAGTAAAACAAGGGACTCCTACGAGCAGTACTTC | CASSKTRDSYEQYF
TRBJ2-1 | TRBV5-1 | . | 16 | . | TGCGCCAGCAGCCCGGAGCTTGCGGCGAGACTTAATGAGCAGTTCTTC | CASSPELAARLNEQFF
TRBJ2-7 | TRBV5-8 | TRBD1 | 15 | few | TGTGCCAGCAGCTCAGGGGACAGGGCCCCGTACGAGCAGTACTTC | CASSSGDRAPYEQYF
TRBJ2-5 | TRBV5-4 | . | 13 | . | TGTGCCAGCAGCTTGGTCAGGGAAGAGACCCAGTACTTC | CASSLVREETQYF
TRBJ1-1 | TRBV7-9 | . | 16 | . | TGTGCCAGCAGCCCCGGGGTACATCCCTTGAACACTGAAGCTTTCTTT | CASSPGVHPLNTEAFF
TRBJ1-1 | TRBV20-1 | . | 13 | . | TGCAGTGCGGCGAGGGGGGTGAACACTGAAGCTTTCTTT | CSAARGVNTEAFF
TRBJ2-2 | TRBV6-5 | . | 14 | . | TGTGCCAGCAGTTACACGCTAGCAGGCGGGGAGCTGTTTTTT | CASSYTLAGGELFF
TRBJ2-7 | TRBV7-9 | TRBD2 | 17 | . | TGTGCCAGCAGCTTGGCTAGGGGTAGCGGGATAAACTACGAGCAGTACTTC | CASSLARGSGINYEQYF
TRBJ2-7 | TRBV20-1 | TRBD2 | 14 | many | TGCAGTGCCGACCGGGGGGGGCGTACCTACGAGCAGTACTTC | CSADRGGRTYEQYF
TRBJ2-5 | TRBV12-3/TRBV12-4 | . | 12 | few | TGTGCCAGCAGTTCAGGGCCTGAGACCCAGTACTTC | CASSSGPETQYF
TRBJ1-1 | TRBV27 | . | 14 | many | TGTGCCAGCAGCCTTACCCCAAGGGGGACTGAAGCTTTCTTT | CASSLTPRGTEAFF